One sample yielded the 22 T cell receptor beta chains listed below, sequenced in a study of regulatory T cells in long-lasting Graves disease. Documented time point: persistent/refractory GD, antithyroid drugs over 5 years with positive TRAb. PBMC RNA served as the TCR library source. CDR3-region Arm-PCR and iRepertoire HTBI primers produced the TCR beta libraries. From the multiplex PCR reads, TCRdb called clonotypes with MiXCR, one entry per CDR3 protein. The repertoire holds fewer than 600,000 distinct CDR3 sequences, with 20% to 25% as singletons. The source was peripheral blood mononuclear cells (PBMCs), collected when the disease was refractory, from a patient treated with antithyroid drugs. These receptor sequences come from a female donor with Graves disease.

This clonotype came up many times. This rearrangement joins TRBV19 to TRBJ1-1; maybe TRBD1 (6 bases). V dropped 1 base and J dropped 4 bases, with 13 bases sitting between them. CDR3 length: 15 amino acids. Germline V gives CDR1 LNHDA, CDR2 SQIVND (reference sequence). CDR3 loop: CASSIAGAVGTEAFF. CDR3 coding DNA: TGTGCCAGTAGTATAGCAGGGGCGGTGGGCACTGAAGCTTTCTTT.

This clonotype was recorded many times. This rearrangement joins TRBV2 to TRBJ2-5, with TRBD2 matching over 8 bases. The CDR3 has 17 residues. V gave up 1 base and J gave up 4 bases; unmatched junction bases: 11. The germline V gene has CDR1 SNHLY and CDR2 FYNNEI. The CDR3: CASSEVSREVGGETQYF. DNA for the CDR3: TGTGCCAGCAGTGAAGTCTCGCGGGAGGTCGGTGGAGAGACCCAGTACTTC.

The CDR3 DNA follows: TGTGCCAGCAGTTTGAACAGCGGAGGGACAGCTTTCTTT. Residues: CASSLNSGGTAFF. The genes are TRBV12-3 or TRBV12-4 and TRBJ1-1; D possibly corresponds to TRBD1 (5 bases). The V gene lost 3 bases and the J gene lost 10 bases, with 15 bases spanning the gap. The CDR3 is made up of 13 amino acids.

This clonotype came up many times. The rearrangement joins TRBV19 to TRBJ1-4; a weak D match, TRBD1 (5 bases). This CDR3 has 14 amino acids. V dropped 3 bases and J dropped 5 bases, with 10 bases sitting between them. Germline assignment: CDR1 LNHDA and CDR2 SQIVND (reference sequence). CDR3 coding DNA: TGTGCCAGTAGTATGAGCAGGGAAAATGAAAAACTGTTTTTT. This codes for CASSMSRENEKLFF.

There are many counts of this clonotype. The chain links TRBV27 to TRBJ1-6; 10 positions match TRBD1. The J segment lost 10 bases and the V segment lost 2 bases, leaving 8 bases of the junction unmatched. From germline, CDR1 is MNHEY and CDR2 SMNVEV (reference sequence). The CDR3 extends over 16 amino acids. This CDR3 is CASSLLTGQGYSPLHF. The CDR3 nucleotides are TGTGCCAGCAGTTTACTTACGGGACAGGGGTACTCACCCCTCCACTTT.

This clonotype was found many times. This chain connects TRBV11-3 to TRBJ2-4; the D is unclear. The CDR3 sequence is 13 residues long. The ends were cut back, 0 bases at V and 8 bases at J, with 8 bases in the middle. CDR1 is SGHNT, CDR2 YENEEA, per germline. The DNA of the CDR3 is TGTGCCAGCAGCTTAGATCTTGGTGACATTCAGTACTTC. It specifies CASSLDLGDIQYF.

As for this clonotype: Since the CDR3 does not end with the conserved phenylalanine or tryptophan, this likely comes from a read error. The rearrangement uses TRBV7-9 and TRBJ1-1; a possible D gene is TRBD1 (6 bases). The CDR3 length is 13 residues. With 9 bases removed from V and 4 bases from J, the gap between germline ends came to 15 bases. Per germline, CDR1 SEHNR and CDR2 FQNEAQ (reference sequence). The CDR3, as DNA: TGTGCCAGTATTGCGGGAGGGGGCACTGAAGCTTTCTCT. Amino acid sequence: CASIAGGGTEAFS.

The J gene is TRBJ1-3, the V gene TRBV18, with D perhaps matching TRBD1 (5 bases). The CDR3 contains 16 residues. V lost 3 bases to trimming and J lost 2 bases, with 14 bases between them. Germline V gives CDR1 KGHSH, CDR2 LQKENI. The CDR3 DNA sequence: TGTGCCAGCTCACCTAGCGACAGTATCACTGGAAACACCATATATTTT. The encoded protein is CASSPSDSITGNTIYF. The variable domain in full, with the rest retrieved from reference TRBV18 and TRBJ1-3, is NAGVMQNPRHLVRRRGQEARLRCSPMKGHSHVYWYRQLPEEGLKFMVYLQKENIIDESGMPKERFSAEFPKEGPSILRIQQVVRGDSAAYFCASSPSDSITGNTIYFGEGSWLTVV.

Many counts were recorded for this clonotype. The chain links TRBV6-1 to TRBJ2-5; TRBD2 matches 9 bases. The junction had 5 bases not matched to a gene; V was cut back by 1 base and J by 5 bases. Germline CDR1 MNHNS, CDR2 SASEGT. The CDR3 consists of 15 residues. The CDR3 DNA reads as TGTGCCAGCAGTGAAGGGCTAGCGGGATTCGAGACCCAGTACTTC. It specifies CASSEGLAGFETQYF.

The V call is TRBV28, the J call TRBJ1-1, with 7 nucleotides matching TRBD1. J gave up 3 bases and V 6 bases, and 10 bases lay outside the gene matches. This CDR3 has 15 amino acids. Germline V gene data show CDR1 as MDHEN and CDR2 as SYDVKM. CDR3 sequence (DNA): TGTGCCAGCAGACCCACCGGGGACAGATACACTGAAGCTTTCTTT. This gives the protein CASRPTGDRYTEAFF.

J is TRBJ2-7 and V is TRBV7-6; 13 positions agree with TRBD2. The CDR3 has 17 amino acids. The V segment lost 5 bases and the J segment 3 bases; nucleotides outside the gene matches: 10. Germline CDR1 SGHVS, CDR2 FNYEAQ. CDR3 sequence (DNA): TGTGCCAGCAGCCCCTCACGGACTAGCGGGAGCCACTACGAGCAGTACTTC. This encodes CASSPSRTSGSHYEQYF.

This clonotype was detected only once. The junction differs from germline at one of its ends, possibly a read error. CDR3 coding DNA: TGTGCCTGGGGTGTAGGGCATTCCTACGAGCAGTACTTC. Its translation: CAWGVGHSYEQYF. The chain employs TRBV30 and TRBJ2-7; D remains ambiguous. There are 13 residues in the CDR3. Germline V lookup: CDR1 GTSNPN, CDR2 SVGIG (reference sequence).

V and J are TRBV4-2 and TRBJ2-7; tentative D call: TRBD2 (5 bases). This CDR3 region has 14 residues. V was shortened by 6 bases and J by 0 bases, with 12 bases between the two germline ends. Germline CDR1 is LGHNA and CDR2 is YNFKEQ. This chain's CDR3 is CASSDEGISYEQYF. The CDR3 DNA reads TGTGCCAGCAGTGACGAGGGCATCTCCTACGAGCAGTACTTC.

The chain uses TRBV5-1 and TRBJ2-5; 7 bases are a match to TRBD2. The CDR3 has 15 amino acids. Per the germline V gene, CDR1 is SGHRS and CDR2 is YFSETQ. J was trimmed by 4 bases and V by 0 bases; bases with no gene match: 6. The CDR3 here is CASSLVWTRRETQYF. CDR3 nucleotides: TGCGCCAGCAGCTTGGTCTGGACTAGGAGAGAGACCCAGTACTTC.

This rearrangement joins TRBV3-1 to TRBJ2-5, with D unresolved. Trimming pared 4 bases from V and 4 bases from J, leaving 19 bases between. This CDR3 is 16 amino acids long. Per germline, CDR1 LGHDT and CDR2 YNNKEL (reference sequence). In DNA form, the CDR3 reads TGTGCCAGCAGCCTTCCCCTCGACAATCGGCGAGAGACCCAGTACTTC. Translated: CASSLPLDNRRETQYF.

This clonotype has only a few counts. V and J are TRBV30 and TRBJ1-1; perhaps TRBD1 as D (5 bases). Trimming left V 2 bases short and J 0 bases short, with 7 bases between. CDR1 GTSNPN and CDR2 SVGIG come from the germline V gene (reference sequence). The CDR3 loop spans 13 amino acids. The CDR3 reads CAWSRGLNTEAFF. In nucleotides, the CDR3 is TGTGCCTGGAGTCGGGGCTTGAACACTGAAGCTTTCTTT.

V and J are TRBV10-3 and TRBJ2-2; D unresolved. Looked up from germline, CDR1 is ENHRY and CDR2 is SYGVKD. CDR3 length: 13 residues. The V gene lost 6 bases and the J gene lost 6 bases, with 11 bases spanning the gap. This chain's CDR3 is CAIRAPGAGELFF. The CDR3 nucleotides are TGTGCCATCAGGGCCCCTGGAGCCGGGGAGCTGTTTTTT.

The table lists this clonotype with many counts. The V call is TRBV28, the J call TRBJ2-2, with TRBD2 matching 7 bases. The CDR3 has 15 residues. The germline CDR1 and CDR2 sequences are MDHEN and SYDVKM. V lost 7 bases and J lost 5; bases outside the gene matches: 10. The DNA for the CDR3 is TGTGCCAGCACCGAAGGGAGGGGCAGAACCGGGGAGCTGTTTTTT. This encodes CASTEGRGRTGELFF.

The sample holds many counts of this clonotype. The chain recombines TRBV7-2 with TRBJ1-4, with D maybe TRBD1 (5 bases). Germline loops: CDR1 SGHTA, CDR2 FQGNSA. This CDR3 is built from 15 residues. The V gene lost 0 bases and the J gene lost 8 bases, with 13 bases spanning the gap. The CDR3 region has the DNA TGTGCCAGCAGCTTAGCCGGGACCTTGTACGAAAAACTGTTTTTT. This encodes CASSLAGTLYEKLFF.

The gene calls are TRBV9 and TRBJ1-2; the D gene is possibly TRBD1 (5 bases). Trimming pared 7 bases from V and 2 bases from J, leaving 9 bases between. Germline CDR1 is SGDLS and CDR2 is YYNGEE. This CDR3 is built from 12 residues. For the CDR3, the DNA is TGTGCCAGCGGGGGAGCCAACTATGGCTACACCTTC. Amino acids: CASGGANYGYTF.

The rearrangement joins TRBV7-2 to TRBJ2-7; no clear D. Trimming removed 5 bases at V and 5 bases at J, with 7 bases between. The length of the CDR3 is 11 residues. CDR1 is SGHTA and CDR2 is FQGNSA in the germline V gene. The CDR3 sequence: CASSPANEQYF. The CDR3 DNA is TGTGCCAGCAGCCCGGCCAACGAGCAGTACTTC.

This sequence joins TRBV19 and TRBJ2-3, with 8 bases lining up with TRBD2. The V segment lost 9 bases and the J segment 4 bases; nucleotides outside the gene matches: 9. Germline V gives CDR1 LNHDA, CDR2 SQIVND (reference sequence). CDR3 length: 14 residues. As DNA, the CDR3 is TGTGCCAGCAAAGAGCGGGGGCGGGCAGATACGCAGTATTTT. This codes for CASKERGRADTQYF. Together with reference TRBV19 and TRBJ2-3, the CDR3 gives the full variable domain: DGGITQSPKYLFRKEGQNVTLSCEQNLNHDAMYWYRQDPGQGLRLIYYSQIVNDFQKGDIAEGYSVSREKKESFPLTVTSAQKNPTAFYLCASKERGRADTQYFGPGTRLTVL.